The 27 T cell receptor beta chains presented below share a single source sample, sequenced in a study of identifying expanded T cells in peripheral blood. The protocol was immunoSEQ multiplex PCR, while the TCRdb copy is restricted to in-frame clones and leaves out a portion. The sample comprises about 110,000 clones, roughly 91% of which are singletons, and about a sixth rests with the top ten. The sample taken for sequencing was blood. These receptors all come from a person aged 18 to 70 in good health.

The chain uses TRBV4-3 and TRBJ2-1; TRBD2 matches at 8 bases. Germline CDR1 LGHNA, CDR2 YSLEER. Trimming took 0 bases from V and 2 from J; bases not matched to a gene: 0. The length of the CDR3 is 15 residues. In nucleotides, the CDR3 is TGCGCCAGCAGCCAAGACGGGGGGGCCTACAATGAGCAGTTCTTC. This encodes CASSQDGGAYNEQFF.

The chain uses TRBV7-2 and TRBJ2-3; no clear D. Trimming removed 4 bases at V and 7 bases at J, with 12 bases between. This CDR3 spans 13 amino acids. In germline, CDR1 is SGHTA, CDR2 FQGNSA. CDR3 sequence reads: CASSSPVVNTQYF. CDR3 in DNA: TGTGCCAGCAGCTCCCCCGTGGTGAATACGCAGTATTTT.

The rearrangement joins TRBV10-3 to TRBJ2-7; TRBD1 might be the D (6 bases). There are 14 residues in the CDR3. CDR1 is ENHRY and CDR2 is SYGVKD in the germline V gene. V was trimmed by 4 bases and J by 7 bases, leaving 17 bases between them. This CDR3 is CAISGAGVDREQYF. For the CDR3, the DNA is TGTGCCATCAGTGGGGCAGGGGTCGATAGGGAGCAGTACTTC.

A single count supports this clone. This chain joins TRBV30 and TRBJ2-7, with a tentative D call TRBD2 (7 bases). The germline V gene has CDR1 GTSNPN and CDR2 SVGIG (reference sequence). The CDR3 has 13 residues. V gave up 3 bases and J gave up 1 base, with 10 bases separating them. Here the CDR3 DNA reads TGTGCCTGGAGCGAGGGGGGGTCCTACGAGCAGTACTTC. Its translation is CAWSEGGSYEQYF.

The chain recombines TRBV7-2 with TRBJ2-7, with TRBD2 identical over 12 bases. From germline, CDR1 is SGHTA and CDR2 FQGNSA. The CDR3 has 15 amino acids. The ends lost 1 base at V and 7 bases at J; junction bases unmatched: 5. CDR3 bases: TGTGCCAGCAGCTTAGTAAGACTAGCGGGGGAGGAGCAGTACTTC. This translates into CASSLVRLAGEEQYF.

The J gene is TRBJ2-5, the V gene TRBV28; no firm D call. The CDR3 has 13 amino acids. V was clipped by 8 bases and J by 1 base, with 11 bases between them. CDR1 is MDHEN and CDR2 is SYDVKM in the germline V gene. This CDR3 is CASGDGLQETQYF. In DNA form, the CDR3 reads TGTGCCAGCGGAGACGGTCTCCAAGAGACCCAGTACTTC.

The J gene is TRBJ2-1, the V gene TRBV30; 10 bases align to TRBD1. Losses at the gene ends were 0 bases for V and 15 bases for J; bases not matched to a gene: 8. Germline CDR1 is GTSNPN and CDR2 is SVGIG (reference sequence). This CDR3 has 13 residues. The CDR3 sequence: CAWSVSDRGLLFF. The CDR3 nucleotides read TGTGCCTGGAGTGTAAGTGACAGGGGGCTGCTGTTCTTC.

The chain carries TRBV6-5 and TRBJ1-1; D ambiguous. The germline V gene encodes CDR1 MNHEY and CDR2 SVGAGI. The CDR3 totals 13 residues. Trimming shortened V by 2 bases and J by 5 bases, and 9 bases separated the two germline ends. CDR3 nucleotide sequence: TGTGCCAGCAGTTACATCGGAGGGACTGAAGCTTTCTTT. Amino acids: CASSYIGGTEAFF.

This clone was detected a few times. This sequence joins TRBV9 and TRBJ2-3; unclear D gene. Looked up from germline, CDR1 is SGDLS and CDR2 is YYNGEE. V was trimmed by 0 bases and J by 5 bases, leaving 10 bases between them. The CDR3 totals 14 residues. In DNA, the CDR3 is TGTGCCAGCAGCGTAGCCCCCACCGGAGATACGCAGTATTTT. It encodes CASSVAPTGDTQYF.

Note on this clone: Other nucleotide sequences from this sample produce the same CDR3. The chain is built from TRBV5-6 and TRBJ1-1; D ambiguous. The germline V gene encodes CDR1 SGHDT and CDR2 YYEEEE. V lost 1 base and J lost 1, with 5 bases in between. The CDR3 is 13 residues long. The CDR3 sequence is CASSLSPNTEAFF. As DNA, the CDR3 is TGTGCCAGCAGCTTGTCTCCGAACACTGAAGCTTTCTTT. Full variable domain (rest looked up from reference TRBV5-6 and TRBJ1-1): DAGVTQSPTHLIKTRGQQVTLRCSPKSGHDTVSWYQQALGQGPQFIFQYYEEEERQRGNFPDRFSGHQFPNYSSELNVNALLLGDSALYLCASSLSPNTEAFFGQGTRLTVV.

This clone was seen a few times. This sequence may be a read error, since a much larger clone differs from it by one base. The chain is built from TRBV6-1 and TRBJ1-2; 10 bases match TRBD1. Germline V gives CDR1 MNHNS, CDR2 SASEGT. The CDR3 has 14 amino acids. J was trimmed by 4 bases and V by 1 base; bases with no gene match: 0. CDR3 amino acids: CASSEGTGGYGYTF. The CDR3 bases are TGTGCCAGCAGTGAAGGGACAGGGGGCTATGGCTACACCTTC.

This chain uses TRBV10-3 with TRBJ2-1, with 7 bases fitting TRBD2. This CDR3 has 12 residues. Germline V CDR1 and CDR2: ENHRY, SYGVKD. V was clipped by 10 bases and J by 15 bases; unmatched bases: 15. For the CDR3, the DNA is TGTGCCAAGCGGGACCCGGGCGCACCTTGGTTCTTC. It specifies CAKRDPGAPWFF.

The chain couples TRBV11-3 to TRBJ1-1; possibly TRBD1 for D (6 bases). V was shortened by 5 bases and J by 1 base, with 14 bases between the two germline ends. The CDR3 consists of 15 residues. Germline V gene sequence: CDR1 SGHNT, CDR2 YENEEA. This CDR3 is CASSPDGGTNTEAFF. In DNA, the CDR3 is TGTGCCAGCAGCCCAGATGGGGGCACGAACACTGAAGCTTTCTTT.

The chain recombines TRBV18 with TRBJ1-4, with D perhaps TRBD1 (6 bases). The CDR3 has 15 amino acids. The germline gives CDR1 KGHSH, CDR2 LQKENI. V was pared by 3 bases and J by 6 bases, with 14 bases between. DNA for the CDR3: TGTGCCAGCTCACCGCCGAGTGCAGGGGATGAAAAACTGTTTTTT. Protein: CASSPPSAGDEKLFF. The full variable domain, completed using reference TRBV18 and TRBJ1-4, is NAGVMQNPRHLVRRRGQEARLRCSPMKGHSHVYWYRQLPEEGLKFMVYLQKENIIDESGMPKERFSAEFPKEGPSILRIQQVVRGDSAAYFCASSPPSAGDEKLFFGSGTQLSVL.

The chain has TRBV5-4 and TRBJ2-5, with D tentatively TRBD1 (5 bases). V was clipped by 4 bases and J by 3 bases, with 10 bases between them. The CDR3 totals 13 residues. The germline gives CDR1 SGHNT, CDR2 YYREEE (reference sequence). This CDR3 is CASSGHTKETQYF. The DNA for the CDR3 is TGTGCCAGCAGCGGACATACTAAAGAGACCCAGTACTTC.

V gene TRBV27 combines with J gene TRBJ1-4; D unclear. Trimming left V 2 bases short and J 0 bases short, with 4 bases between. The length of the CDR3 is 14 residues. Germline V CDR1 and CDR2: MNHEY, SMNVEV (reference sequence). CDR3 sequence: CASSLGTTNEKLFF. For the CDR3, the DNA is TGTGCCAGCAGTTTAGGGACAACTAATGAAAAACTGTTTTTT.

The V gene is TRBV11-2, the J gene TRBJ2-7; 8 bases match TRBD1. The CDR3 totals 16 residues. V shed 3 bases, J shed 3 bases, and the junction held 10 bases outside the gene matches. Germline CDR1 is SGHAT and CDR2 is FQNNGV. CDR3 region: CASSFEGRGLIYEQYF. The DNA for the CDR3 is TGTGCCAGCAGCTTTGAAGGCAGGGGGCTTATCTACGAGCAGTACTTC.

In its sample, this clone was seen a few times. The gene calls are TRBV7-8 and TRBJ2-1; D remains ambiguous. CDR1 and CDR2 from the germline V gene are SGHVS and FQNEAQ. V lost 3 bases and J lost 6, with 6 bases in between. The length of the CDR3 is 12 residues. CDR3: CASSFGVNEQFF. CDR3 DNA sequence: TGTGCCAGCAGCTTTGGGGTCAATGAGCAGTTCTTC.

V gene TRBV28 combines with J gene TRBJ1-6; weak D call: TRBD1 (5 bases). The CDR3 has 16 residues. CDR1 MDHEN and CDR2 SYDVKM come from the germline V gene. V was cut by 4 bases and J by 10 bases, with 20 bases left in between. The CDR3 DNA is TGTGCCAGCAGTTACCCCTGGGGGGATGGAGGCTCACCCCTCCACTTT. Translating it yields CASSYPWGDGGSPLHF.

The V gene is TRBV4-1, the J gene TRBJ2-7, with D perhaps TRBD1 (6 bases). With 0 bases removed from V and 9 bases from J, the gap between germline ends came to 18 bases. The CDR3 runs 15 residues. The germline CDR1 and CDR2 sequences are MGHRA and YSYEKL. DNA of the CDR3: TGCGCCAGCAGCCAAGAATCGGTTGGCAGGGGCGGGCAGTACTTC. This translates into CASSQESVGRGGQYF.

The V gene is TRBV6-1, the J gene TRBJ1-5; possible D gene TRBD1, 6 bases. The germline V and J ends were trimmed by 4 bases and 5 bases, with 21 bases remaining between them. The CDR3 is 17 residues long. Per the germline V gene, CDR1 is MNHNS and CDR2 is SASEGT. The DNA of the CDR3 is TGTGCCAGCAGTGGCCAGGGCAGGGGCTTGAAGGATCAGCCCCAGCATTTT. It yields the protein CASSGQGRGLKDQPQHF.

The V call is TRBV19, the J call TRBJ2-7, with 8 bases aligning to TRBD1. The CDR3 runs 15 residues. Germline loops: CDR1 LNHDA, CDR2 SQIVND (reference sequence). The J segment lost 3 bases and the V segment lost 6 bases, leaving 10 bases of the junction unmatched. DNA of the CDR3: TGTGCCAGTAGCGCAAACAGGGGGGCTAACTACGAGCAGTACTTC. Protein: CASSANRGANYEQYF.

With respect to this clone: Other nucleotide sequences in the sample specify the same CDR3. The chain joins TRBV9 to TRBJ2-7; a weak D match, TRBD2 (5 bases). CDR3 length: 15 residues. CDR1 and CDR2 (germline): SGDLS, YYNGEE. V gave up 0 bases and J gave up 0 bases, with 10 bases separating them. The CDR3 bases are TGTGCCAGCAGCGTAGCCGGGGATAGCTCCTACGAGCAGTACTTC. Translation gives CASSVAGDSSYEQYF.

The genes are TRBV10-3 and TRBJ2-2; TRBD1 agrees at 8 bases. This CDR3 comprises 16 residues. V lost 8 bases and J lost 4; bases outside the gene matches: 12. Germline values: CDR1 ENHRY, CDR2 SYGVKD. In nucleotides, the CDR3 is TGTGCCATCGCTTCAACCCAGGGGGCGACCACCGGGGAGCTGTTTTTT. Its translation: CAIASTQGATTGELFF.

The chain links TRBV19 to TRBJ2-5; a possible D gene is TRBD2 (6 bases). This CDR3 comprises 15 residues. Trimming removed 6 bases at V and 3 bases at J, with 17 bases between. Germline loops: CDR1 LNHDA, CDR2 SQIVND (reference sequence). CDR3: CASRRRGVMEETQYF. In nucleotides, the CDR3 is TGTGCCAGTAGGAGGAGGGGCGTAATGGAAGAGACCCAGTACTTC.

V and J are TRBV7-8 and TRBJ1-2; D is unresolved. With 4 bases removed from V and 8 bases from J, the gap between germline ends came to 20 bases. Looked up from germline, CDR1 is SGHVS and CDR2 is FQNEAQ. The CDR3 is made up of 15 amino acids. The CDR3 spells CASSSVVVDVRGYTF. The CDR3 nucleotides read TGTGCCAGCAGCTCAGTGGTCGTGGACGTTCGGGGCTACACCTTC.

The chain couples TRBV10-3 to TRBJ2-3; 14 bases are a match to TRBD2. Per germline, CDR1 ENHRY and CDR2 SYGVKD. The CDR3 length is 16 residues. J was trimmed by 3 bases and V by 5 bases; bases with no gene match: 4. The CDR3 is CAISYRTSGGTDTQYF. The DNA for the CDR3 is TGTGCCATCAGTTACCGGACTAGCGGGGGGACAGATACGCAGTATTTT.